This T cell receptor (beta chain) came from a study of control samples from healthy donors and cancer patients (dated by TCRdb to 2018 to 2021). Points on this clone: This clone's antigen is unknown. No per-base quality is available; no much larger clone lies one base away.

Trimming at the junction amounts to 0 bases on V and 7 bases on J, and the germline ends lie 12 bases apart. Via the germline V gene, CDR1 is KGHSH and CDR2 LQKENI. Including the terminal cysteine and phenylalanine, the CDR3 comprises 15 residues. The kept DNA is CDR3 alone, 45 bases in frame from the first base. The library relied on the immunoSEQ multiplex PCR assay. Held by TCRdb, this immuneACCESS table contains in-frame sequences only and omits some clones. Under half of the omission traces to an unresolved V gene where checked; the cause of the rest is unknown. This sample holds more than 85,000 clones; approximately 88% were observed only once. Of the sample, 38% is held by the ten largest clones.

The sequencing sample was made of PBMCs. This clonotype was sampled from an older man with lung cancer. The rearranged segments are TRBV18 and TRBJ2-2; a confident D gene designation cannot be given. The DNA is as follows: TGTGCCAGCTCACCACCCGGACCCGCCGGCGGGGAGCTGTTTTTT. It specifies CASSPPGPAGGELFF.